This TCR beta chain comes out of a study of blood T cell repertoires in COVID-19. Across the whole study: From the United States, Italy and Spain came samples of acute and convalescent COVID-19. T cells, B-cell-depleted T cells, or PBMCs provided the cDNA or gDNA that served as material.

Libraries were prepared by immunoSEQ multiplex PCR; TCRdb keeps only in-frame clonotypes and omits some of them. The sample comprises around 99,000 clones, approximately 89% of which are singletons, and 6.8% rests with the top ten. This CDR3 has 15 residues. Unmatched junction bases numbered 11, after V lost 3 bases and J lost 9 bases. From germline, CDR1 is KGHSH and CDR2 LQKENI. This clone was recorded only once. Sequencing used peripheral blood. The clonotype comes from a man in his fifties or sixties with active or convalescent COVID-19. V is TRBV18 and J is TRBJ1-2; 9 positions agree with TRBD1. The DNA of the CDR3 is TGTGCCAGCTCACCGGGGGACAGGGCCCTTTATAGCTACACCTTC. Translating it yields CASSPGDRALYSYTF.